This TCR beta chain was captured in a study of blood T cell repertoires in COVID-19. Study at large: Specimens from acute and convalescent COVID-19 originated in the United States, Italy and Spain. T cells, B-cell-depleted T cells, or PBMCs supplied cDNA or gDNA.

Study processing details: Amplification with reference gene primers provided the estimates of nucleated cell counts. Produced via immunoSEQ multiplex PCR; TCRdb's table is partial and in-frame only. V, J and clone size are taken as reported in that table, and D and trimming were inferred from the DNA itself. The sample has 55,000 to 80,000 clones; around four fifths are singletons. Per germline, CDR1 SNHLY and CDR2 FYNNEI. The CDR3 runs to 14 residues. Germline trimming cut 3 bases from V and 8 bases from J; bases unmatched to any gene: 2. J is TRBJ1-6 and V is TRBV2; TRBD1 agrees at 9 bases. Sequencing was done on a sample of peripheral blood. The clonotype originates from a woman aged 80 or over with acute or convalescent COVID-19. Written as DNA, the CDR3 is TGTGCCAGCAGTGACGGGACAGGGTATTCACCCCTCCACTTT. Its translation: CASSDGTGYSPLHF.